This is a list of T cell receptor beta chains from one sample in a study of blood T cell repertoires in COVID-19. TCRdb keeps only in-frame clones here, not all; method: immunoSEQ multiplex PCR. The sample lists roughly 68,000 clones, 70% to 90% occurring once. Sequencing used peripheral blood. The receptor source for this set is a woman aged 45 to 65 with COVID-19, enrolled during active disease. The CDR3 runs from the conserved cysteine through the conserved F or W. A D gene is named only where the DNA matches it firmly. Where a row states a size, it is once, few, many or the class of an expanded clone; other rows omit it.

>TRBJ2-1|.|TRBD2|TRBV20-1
CSASGGNEQFF
TGCAGTGCCTCGGGGGGCAATGAGCAGTTCTTC
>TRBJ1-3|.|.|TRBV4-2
CASSQYFAGVAGNTIYF
TGTGCCAGCAGCCAATATTTCGCAGGGGTAGCTGGAAACACCATATATTTT
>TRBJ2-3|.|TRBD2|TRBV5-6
CASSIPAGGPGTDTQYF
TGTGCCAGCAGCATACCAGCGGGAGGGCCGGGGACAGATACGCAGTATTTT
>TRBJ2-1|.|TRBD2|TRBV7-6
CASSWASGSGNEQFF
TGTGCCAGCAGCTGGGCTAGCGGGAGTGGGAATGAGCAGTTCTTC
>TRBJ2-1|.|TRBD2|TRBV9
CASSVGLAAYNEQFF
TGTGCCAGCAGCGTAGGACTAGCGGCCTACAATGAGCAGTTCTTC
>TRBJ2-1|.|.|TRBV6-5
CASSYSSNEQFF
TGTGCCAGCAGTTACTCTAGCAATGAGCAGTTCTTC
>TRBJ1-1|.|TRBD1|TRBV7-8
CASSPHRGGNTEAFF
TGTGCCAGCAGCCCGCACAGGGGGGGGAACACTGAAGCTTTCTTT
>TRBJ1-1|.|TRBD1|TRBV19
CASRSTGDTEAFF
TGTGCCAGTAGATCGACAGGGGACACTGAAGCTTTCTTT
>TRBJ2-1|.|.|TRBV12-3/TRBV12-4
CASSLVQGDEQFF
TGTGCCAGCAGTTTGGTCCAGGGCGATGAGCAGTTCTTC
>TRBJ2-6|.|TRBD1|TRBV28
CASIAGTASSGANVLTF
TGTGCCAGCATTGCCGGGACAGCGAGCTCTGGGGCCAACGTCCTGACTTTC
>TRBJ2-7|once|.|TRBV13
CASSTTGPYEQYF
TGTGCCAGCAGCACCACAGGTCCCTACGAGCAGTACTTC
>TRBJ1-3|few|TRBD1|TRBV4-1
CASSQYGQGANTIYF
TGCGCCAGCAGCCAATATGGGCAGGGGGCAAACACCATATATTTT
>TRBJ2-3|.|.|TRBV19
CASSIGGQRSDTQYF
TGTGCCAGTAGTATAGGGGGACAACGATCAGATACGCAGTATTTT
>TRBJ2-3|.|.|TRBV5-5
CASSFQAVSSTDTQYF
TGTGCCAGCAGCTTCCAAGCGGTCTCTAGCACAGATACGCAGTATTTT
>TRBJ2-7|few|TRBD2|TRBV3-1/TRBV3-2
CASSQGSGSYEQYF
TGTGCCAGCAGCCAAGGTAGCGGGAGTTACGAGCAGTACTTC
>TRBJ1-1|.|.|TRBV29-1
CSVGGSSGIMAFF
TGCAGCGTTGGAGGATCAAGCGGTATAATGGCTTTCTTT
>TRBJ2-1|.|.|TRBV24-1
CATSYARTPNEQFF
TGTGCCACCAGCTACGCCAGGACACCGAATGAGCAGTTCTTC
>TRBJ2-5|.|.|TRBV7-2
CASSSSGETQYF
TGTGCCAGCAGCTCGTCGGGGGAGACCCAGTACTTC
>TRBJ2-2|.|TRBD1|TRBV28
CASSSNRGTGELFF
TGTGCCAGCAGTTCAAACAGGGGTACCGGGGAGCTGTTTTTT
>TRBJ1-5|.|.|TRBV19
CASGGTINQPQHF
TGTGCCAGTGGAGGCACTATCAATCAGCCCCAGCATTTT
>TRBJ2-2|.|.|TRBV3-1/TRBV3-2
CASGRGTSNTGELFF
TGTGCCAGCGGTCGGGGGACTTCGAACACCGGGGAGCTGTTTTTT
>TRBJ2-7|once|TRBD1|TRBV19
CASTKTGPSSYEQYF
TGTGCCAGTACTAAGACAGGGCCGAGCTCCTACGAGCAGTACTTC
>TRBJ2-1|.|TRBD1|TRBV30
CAWSVQGGNEQFF
TGTGCCTGGAGTGTACAGGGGGGAAATGAGCAGTTCTTC
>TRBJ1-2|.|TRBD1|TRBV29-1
CSVTGGNYGYTF
TGCAGCGTCACAGGGGGCAACTATGGCTACACCTTC
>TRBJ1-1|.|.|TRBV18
CASSKKDPGEAFF
TGTGCCAGCTCAAAGAAAGACCCAGGAGAAGCTTTCTTT
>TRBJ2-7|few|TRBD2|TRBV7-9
CASSSTLTERELDEQYF
TGTGCCAGCAGCTCAACGCTGACTGAGCGGGAGTTAGACGAGCAGTACTTC
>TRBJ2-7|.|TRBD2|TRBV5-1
CASSLGLAGGGEQYF
TGCGCCAGCAGCTTGGGACTAGCGGGAGGTGGGGAGCAGTACTTC
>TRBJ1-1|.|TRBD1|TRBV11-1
CASSLDRGRTEAFF
TGTGCCAGCAGCCTCGACAGGGGGCGGACTGAAGCTTTCTTT
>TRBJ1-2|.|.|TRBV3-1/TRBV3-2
CASSVDSNYGYTF
TGTGCCAGCAGCGTAGACAGTAACTATGGCTACACCTTC
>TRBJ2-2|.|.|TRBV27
CASSTGGELFF
TGTGCCAGCAGTACCGGCGGGGAGCTGTTTTTT
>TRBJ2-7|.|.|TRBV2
CASFERMSSYEQYF
TGTGCCAGCTTTGAGCGTATGAGCTCCTACGAGCAGTACTTC
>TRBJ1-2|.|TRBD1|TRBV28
CASSLMWDRGNYGYTF
TGTGCCAGCAGTTTAATGTGGGACAGGGGTAACTATGGCTACACCTTC